A single sample is the source of the 5 T cell receptor beta chains below, sequenced in a study of cytomegalovirus exposure and HLA in healthy donors. PCR primers comprised 60 Vbeta and 13 Jbeta primers. Sequencing was performed with immunoSEQ multiplex PCR; in TCRdb, only in-frame clones are kept and a portion is missing. The repertoire holds some 150,000 clones, with roughly four fifths as singletons. The sample consisted of PBMCs. These receptor sequences come from a woman between 50 and 59 years old in good health and CMV-seronegative.

The J gene is TRBJ1-2, the V gene TRBV5-6; 8 positions match TRBD1. The trim removed 2 bases at V and 6 bases at J, leaving 15 bases unmatched. Germline V CDR1 and CDR2: SGHDT, YYEEEE. The CDR3 length is 17 residues. The CDR3 sequence: CASSFGPRPAGGDGYTF. The CDR3 nucleotides are TGTGCCAGCAGCTTTGGGCCCCGCCCGGCAGGGGGCGATGGCTACACCTTC.

This clone was seen a single time. The genes are TRBV18 and TRBJ1-5, with D possibly being TRBD1 (6 bases). The CDR3 runs 15 residues. Germline-derived CDR1 and CDR2 are KGHSH and LQKENI. The germline V and J ends were trimmed by 3 bases and 9 bases, with 18 bases remaining between them. In nucleotides, the CDR3 is TGTGCCAGCTCACCGGAGCAGGGGCGTTATCGGCCCCAGCATTTT. It specifies CASSPEQGRYRPQHF.

Only one count was recorded for this clone. The V call is TRBV6-1, the J call TRBJ2-5; 7 bases agree with TRBD2. Trimming removed 3 bases from V and 1 base from J; junction bases left unmatched: 5. The germline V gene encodes CDR1 MNHNS and CDR2 SASEGT. The CDR3 runs to 15 residues. CDR3 DNA sequence: TGTGCCAGCAGTGAGAGCGGGGCCCGCCAAGAGACCCAGTACTTC. Protein sequence: CASSESGARQETQYF.

This clone was seen only once. V gene TRBV4-3 combines with J gene TRBJ2-1; 10 bases align to TRBD2. Germline V CDR1 and CDR2: LGHNA, YSLEER. This CDR3 spans 16 amino acids. The V gene end was trimmed by 3 bases and the J gene end by 5 bases; junction bases not matched to a gene: 7. CDR3 in amino acids: CASSHQLAGPDNEQFF. In DNA form, the CDR3 reads TGCGCCAGCAGCCACCAACTAGCGGGACCTGACAATGAGCAGTTCTTC.

This clone showed up just once. V is TRBV29-1 and J is TRBJ2-7, with TRBD1 matching 10 bases. The CDR3 runs 12 residues. V was pared by 7 bases and J by 2 bases, with 2 bases of the junction left unmatched. The germline V gene encodes CDR1 SQVTM and CDR2 ANQGSEA. CDR3 residues: CSGGQGAYEQYF. The DNA of the CDR3 is TGCAGCGGAGGACAGGGGGCCTACGAGCAGTACTTC.